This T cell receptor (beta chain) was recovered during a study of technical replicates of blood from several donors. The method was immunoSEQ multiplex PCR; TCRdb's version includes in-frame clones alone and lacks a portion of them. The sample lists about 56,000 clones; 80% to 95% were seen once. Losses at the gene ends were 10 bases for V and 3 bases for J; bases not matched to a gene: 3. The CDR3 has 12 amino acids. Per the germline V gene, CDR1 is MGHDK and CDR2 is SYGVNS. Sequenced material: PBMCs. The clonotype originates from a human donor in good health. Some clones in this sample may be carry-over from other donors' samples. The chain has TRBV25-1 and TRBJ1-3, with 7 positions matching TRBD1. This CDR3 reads CATGTDGNTIYF. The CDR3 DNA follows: TGTGCCACCGGGACAGATGGAAACACCATATATTTT.